A single sample is the source of the 11 T cell receptor beta chains below, sequenced in a study of T cell repertoires in cytomegalovirus infection. No antigen is known for these receptors. A single record per CDR3 protein comes from TCRdb applying MiXCR to the reads. This repertoire shows about 140,000 distinct CDR3 sequences, more than 25% found once; its top ten account for roughly 47%. The starting material was CD8+ T cells from cultured PBMCs, obtained from culture after CMV antigen stimulation. All receptors come from a human donor in good health (CMV status not recorded). Some clones in this sample may be carry-over from other donors' samples.

This clonotype showed up just once. The chain combines TRBV20-1 with TRBJ2-6, with 7 bases aligning to TRBD1. Germline V gives CDR1 DFQATT, CDR2 SNEGSKA (reference sequence). The V gene end was trimmed by 2 bases and the J gene end by 0 bases; junction bases not matched to a gene: 7. The CDR3 length is 17 residues. CDR3: CSARKTGHHSGANVLTF. CDR3 coding DNA: TGCAGTGCTAGAAAGACAGGGCACCACTCTGGGGCCAACGTCCTGACTTTC.

The gene calls are TRBV2 and TRBJ2-1; 8 nucleotides line up with TRBD2. The CDR3 consists of 16 residues. In germline, CDR1 is SNHLY, CDR2 FYNNEI. J was trimmed by 2 bases and V by 1 base; bases with no gene match: 4. The DNA for the CDR3 is TGTGCCAGCAGTGAAGAGAGCGGGGGACCCTACAATGAGCAGTTCTTC. It codes for CASSEESGGPYNEQFF.

This clonotype has ten or more counts. The J gene is TRBJ2-2, the V gene TRBV10-3; D gene unclear. The CDR3 has 13 amino acids. Trimming removed 7 bases at V and 0 bases at J, with 6 bases between. Looked up from germline, CDR1 is ENHRY and CDR2 is SYGVKD. In DNA, the CDR3 is TGTGCCATCAACAAGGCGAACACCGGGGAGCTGTTTTTT. Amino acids: CAINKANTGELFF.

The chain joins TRBV7-8 to TRBJ2-5; D is perhaps TRBD2 (5 bases). The V gene's germline CDR1 is SGHVS and CDR2 FQNEAQ. The CDR3 is 14 amino acids. V was cut by 0 bases and J by 5 bases, with 10 bases left in between. CDR3 coding DNA: TGTGCCAGCAGCTTAGCAGCTAGCACTGAGACCCAGTACTTC. This translates into CASSLAASTETQYF.

The V gene is TRBV7-9, the J gene TRBJ2-5, with D tentatively TRBD2 (6 bases). V was pared by 1 base and J by 1 base, with 10 bases between. Germline lookup yields CDR1 SEHNR and CDR2 FQNEAQ (reference sequence). The length of the CDR3 is 15 residues. The CDR3 DNA sequence: TGTGCCAGCAGCTTAGGCTCGGGGGTCCAAGAGACCCAGTACTTC. It is translated as CASSLGSGVQETQYF. Full variable domain (remainder filled in from reference TRBV7-9 and TRBJ2-5): DTGVSQNPRHKITKRGQNVTFRCDPISEHNRLYWYRQTLGQGPEFLTYFQNEAQLEKSRLLSDRFSAERPKGSFSTLEIQRTEQGDSAMYLCASSLGSGVQETQYFGPGTRLLVL.

The rearrangement joins TRBV6-1 to TRBJ1-5; D unresolved. The CDR3 sequence is 13 residues long. Trimming removed 3 bases from V and 5 bases from J, with 8 bases in between. Germline CDR1 reads MNHNS; CDR2 reads SASEGT. The CDR3 is CASSEWLDQPQHF. The DNA for the CDR3 is TGTGCCAGCAGTGAGTGGCTAGATCAGCCCCAGCATTTT.

V usage is TRBV14 and J usage is TRBJ2-7, with 10 positions matching TRBD2. Germline-derived CDR1 and CDR2 are SGHDN and FVKESK. J lost 3 bases, V lost 0 bases, and 2 bases had no gene match. The CDR3 runs 15 residues. The CDR3 loop is CASSQELAGFYEQYF. In DNA form, the CDR3 reads TGTGCCAGCAGCCAAGAACTAGCGGGGTTCTACGAGCAGTACTTC.

In this sample, this clonotype turned up many times. The chain carries TRBV6-5 and TRBJ1-4, with 9 bases matching TRBD1. The CDR3 has 16 amino acids. The V segment lost 4 bases and the J segment 7 bases; nucleotides outside the gene matches: 10. Germline CDR1 and CDR2: MNHEY and SVGAGI. The CDR3 loop reads CASSSTPGTGSEKLFF. CDR3 DNA: TGTGCCAGCAGTTCCACCCCTGGGACAGGGTCTGAAAAACTGTTTTTT.

This clonotype has a handful of counts. V usage is TRBV7-9 and J usage is TRBJ2-7, with D hard to call. The CDR3 has 12 amino acids. The germline gives CDR1 SEHNR, CDR2 FQNEAQ (reference sequence). The germline V and J ends were trimmed by 6 bases and 5 bases, with 11 bases remaining between them. The CDR3 reads CASSQKGHEQYF. The DNA of the CDR3 is TGTGCCAGCAGTCAGAAAGGGCACGAGCAGTACTTC.

This clonotype was picked up many times. The chain is built from TRBV4-1 and TRBJ1-1, with 7 bases identical to TRBD1. The V gene's germline CDR1 is MGHRA and CDR2 YSYEKL. Losses at the gene ends were 4 bases for V and 3 bases for J; bases not matched to a gene: 8. There are 15 residues in the CDR3. CDR3 loop: CASSRRKGADTEAFF. In DNA form, the CDR3 reads TGCGCCAGCAGCCGACGGAAGGGGGCGGACACTGAAGCTTTCTTT.

The CDR3 DNA reads as TGTGCCAGCAGCTCCCACCAAGAGACCCAGTACTTC. It translates to CASSSHQETQYF. The chain employs TRBV7-8 and TRBJ2-5; D is uncertain. CDR3 size: 12 residues. Looked up from germline, CDR1 is SGHVS and CDR2 is FQNEAQ. Deletions cut 4 bases from V and 0 bases from J, with 3 bases between.